This TCR beta chain is drawn from a study of human T cells and chemical hapten exposure. Study as a whole: Small pooled library volume differences chiefly drove per-sample TCR yield variation.

The length of the CDR3 is 14 residues. Deletions cut 4 bases from V and 0 bases from J, with 10 bases between. The germline CDR1 and CDR2 sequences are SGHNT and YYREEE (reference sequence). Specified time point: pre-sensitization, week 0. Treatment here: therapeutic diphenylcyclopropenone sensitization with weekly scalp DPC. Prior to each patch test being applied, blood was drawn. TCRdb re-called the RACE reads with MiXCR, one entry per CDR3 protein. Of approximately 180,000 distinct CDR3 sequences detected, 25% to 30% appear once; the ten largest clones hold roughly 3%. This clonotype was seen a handful of times. What it binds is unknown. Whole-study results and caveats: Because they had alopecia, donors may respond immunologically unlike healthy people.

This chain links TRBV5-4 with TRBJ1-1; D is undetermined. The specimen was whole blood, collected in connection with sensitization to the hapten diphenylcyclopropenone (DPC). The clonotype originates from a woman aged 30 to 39 with alopecia areata. Some clones in this sample may be carry-over from other donors' samples. The CDR3 region is CASSIQIMNTEAFF. The CDR3 DNA is TGTGCCAGCAGCATACAGATTATGAACACTGAAGCTTTCTTT.